Listed below are T cell receptor beta chains from one sample, sequenced in a study of cytomegalovirus exposure and HLA in healthy donors. Libraries were prepared by immunoSEQ multiplex PCR; TCRdb keeps only in-frame clonotypes and omits some of them. The table lists about 120,000 clones, less than 80% of them singletons. Source material: PBMCs. The source of these receptors is a woman aged 35 to 49 in good health and CMV-seropositive. Each CDR3 is given with its conserved first and last residue.

j_call,v_call,cdr3_aa
TRBJ2-7,TRBV2,CASRQQGMSYEQYF
TRBJ2-3,TRBV7-2,CASSLERISTDTQYF
TRBJ2-7,TRBV10-3,CAIKEGPLGYDEQYF
TRBJ1-3,TRBV6-5,CASSYSPSSGNTIYF
TRBJ1-4,TRBV18,CASSREPRDRYINEKLFF
TRBJ1-2,TRBV12-5,CASGLDGTAGDYGYTF
TRBJ2-7,TRBV7-9,CASGYTYEQYF
TRBJ1-2,TRBV4-1,CASSRETGQGNSHGYTF
TRBJ2-1,TRBV7-9,CASSSERETVYEQFF
TRBJ1-1,TRBV6-5,CASSYSRVWTEAFF
TRBJ1-1,TRBV6-1,CASRRQPDAEAFF
TRBJ2-1,TRBV4-1,CASSQATDRAGDNEQFF
TRBJ2-7,TRBV11-2,CASMGGAYEQYF
TRBJ2-3,TRBV5-1,CASSSETDTQYF
TRBJ2-1,TRBV7-3,CASSLGGGGSEQFF
TRBJ2-7,TRBV28,CASRPGLGSYEQYF
TRBJ2-6,TRBV27,CASKVYTDRGDGANVLTF
TRBJ1-2,TRBV30,CAWSVLVGGGGYTF
TRBJ2-5,TRBV6-6,CASSYNPSGVSTQYF
TRBJ1-5,TRBV6-1,CASRGTGYSNQPQHF
TRBJ2-1,TRBV7-9,CASSPGDLSYNEQFF
TRBJ1-5,TRBV19,CASSIKGFGNQPQHF
TRBJ2-4,TRBV5-4,CASSDSGRGNIQYF
TRBJ1-1,TRBV30,CAWGRLNTEAFF
TRBJ2-7,TRBV5-1,CASSLGLAFSRYEQYF
TRBJ1-5,TRBV19,CASRDRGLWSNQPQHF
TRBJ2-1,TRBV29-1,CSANLLGAYNEQFF
TRBJ1-2,TRBV30,CAWSSVLGGLGYTF
TRBJ1-1,TRBV7-9,CASSPPEAGDRAFF
TRBJ1-1,TRBV5-1,CASSLGQLDTEAFF
TRBJ1-1,TRBV27,CASSYGADTEAFF
TRBJ1-2,TRBV7-2,CASSSGIWGYTF
TRBJ2-1,TRBV7-9,CASSLARQGLDEQFF
TRBJ1-3,TRBV7-9,CASTNRENTIYF
TRBJ1-4,TRBV6-5,CASSYSRLRTVKLFF
TRBJ1-1,TRBV7-6,CASSSGVRSRGTLDTEAFF
-,TRBV27,CASSVGRAYEQYF
TRBJ2-5,TRBV28,CASSLLGGRLGETQYF
TRBJ2-1,TRBV18,CASSPRLAGDEQFF
TRBJ1-4,TRBV19,CASSIVGTTKESATNEKLFF
TRBJ2-3,TRBV9,CASSASDTQYF
TRBJ2-6,TRBV6-5,CASSKRGSGANVLTF
TRBJ1-3,TRBV28,CASSVGTGRNTIYF
TRBJ2-5,TRBV7-9,CASSFTASGREQETQYF
TRBJ2-1,TRBV7-3,CASSLSGSGYNEQFF
TRBJ2-7,TRBV4-1,CASSQPTSGRASYEQYF